This note documents a single T cell receptor beta chain sequence. The antigen is unknown. This sample was included in a study of T cell responses to AZD1222 COVID-19 vaccine. The study, taken as a whole, reports: Mapped onto spike, vaccine-associated CD4 TCRs spanned it and were dominant at 160-218 and 743-854. Clonal diversity was possibly underestimated, and the donors were mostly white British, with more females. Sampling captured repertoires only after the peak T cell response.

Some clones are missing from TCRdb's copy, which holds only in-frame ones; the method was immunoSEQ multiplex PCR. The top ten hold about 0.91% of the sample, which has about 130,000 clones, nearly 95% seen once. This TCR was recovered from an adult in good health. The specimen comprised peripheral blood, sampled on day 0 of AZD1222 vaccination.

CDR3 sequence: CASSQRPGTGFRATNEKLFF. The CDR3 DNA follows: TGTGCCAGCAGCCAACGTCCCGGGACAGGGTTCAGGGCAACTAATGAAAAACTGTTTTTT. J is TRBJ1-4 and V is TRBV3-1 (or the pseudogene TRBV3-2); 9 bases fit TRBD1. CDR1 is LGHDT, CDR2 YNNKEL, per germline (reference sequence). Losses at the gene ends were 2 bases for V and 0 bases for J; bases not matched to a gene: 13. The CDR3 totals 20 residues.